Sequencing of this TCR beta chain was carried out in a study of response to subunit inactivated influenza vaccine. Notes on the study in general: Each seasonal influenza vaccination, the authors suggested, recruits few new T cells.

Each CDR3 protein gets one entry after TCRdb re-called the RT-PCR reads with MiXCR. The sample records fewer than 750,000 distinct CDR3 sequences, about 14% being singletons. The CDR3 length is 15 residues. V dropped 7 bases and J dropped 1; count of bases not matched to a gene: 5. On this clonotype itself: The antigen remains unidentified.

The material sequenced was PBMCs from blood, taken roughly 12 days after vaccination. The source of this sequence is a man aged 50-60 years who received an inactivated influenza vaccine. V gene TRBV12-3 or TRBV12-4 combines with J gene TRBJ2-3; the match to TRBD2 covers 10 bases. The CDR3, as DNA: TGTGCCAGCAACAAGCTAGCGGGGGGCACAGATACGCAGTATTTT. This translates into CASNKLAGGTDTQYF.